This T cell receptor (beta chain) emerged from a study of T cell repertoires in cytomegalovirus infection. The CDR3 sequence is 15 residues long. CDR1 is SGHVS and CDR2 is FQNEAQ in the germline V gene. The V and J ends lost 1 base and 3 bases respectively, with 10 bases between them. TCRdb re-derived calls from the reads in MiXCR, one entry per CDR3 protein. The sample lists about 770,000 distinct CDR3 sequences, about 27% occurring once. This clonotype has a count of ten or more. Its specificity is unknown. The sequence derives from a human donor in good health (CMV status not recorded). Some clones in this sample may be carry-over from other donors' samples. The input for sequencing was cultured CD8+ T cells from PBMCs, taken from culture after CMV antigen stimulation. The chain employs TRBV7-8 and TRBJ1-5; D unclear. The CDR3 DNA reads TGTGCCAGCAGCTTAGTAGAGGGTGACAATCAGCCCCAGCATTTT. Protein product: CASSLVEGDNQPQHF.